This entry is about one TCR beta chain. Its target is unknown. The data belong to a study of CD8+CD57+ T cells in acquired aplastic anemia. Study context: The mean DNA yield obtained from sorted CD4+ and CD8+ cells came to around 3 ug. Study-level findings and limits: With respect to CD8+ Simpson's diversity, patients and controls did not differ significantly.

Genomic DNA was employed as the template in profiling TCR beta VDJ and CDR3. TCRdb itself ran the reads through MiXCR, one entry per CDR3 protein. Here the sample spans some 150,000 distinct CDR3 sequences, 40% to 65% being singletons. For sequencing, patients were chosen who had shown expansion of CD8+CD57+ cells by flow cytometry. At the time of blood sampling, patients had not yet received any therapy. The sequenced sample was sorted CD4+, CD8+, or CD8+CD57+ T cells (not recorded which) from PBMCs. This TCR was sampled from a human donor with aplastic anemia.

CDR3 in amino acids: CATTTSGSTDTQYF. The CDR3 DNA sequence: TGTGCCACCACCACTAGCGGGAGCACAGATACGCAGTATTTT. The rearrangement links TRBV24-1 to TRBJ2-3, with 9 bases aligning to TRBD2. The V and J ends lost 8 bases and 0 bases, in that order; junction bases with no gene match: 2. The CDR3 runs 14 residues. CDR1 is KGHDR, CDR2 SFDVKD, per germline.